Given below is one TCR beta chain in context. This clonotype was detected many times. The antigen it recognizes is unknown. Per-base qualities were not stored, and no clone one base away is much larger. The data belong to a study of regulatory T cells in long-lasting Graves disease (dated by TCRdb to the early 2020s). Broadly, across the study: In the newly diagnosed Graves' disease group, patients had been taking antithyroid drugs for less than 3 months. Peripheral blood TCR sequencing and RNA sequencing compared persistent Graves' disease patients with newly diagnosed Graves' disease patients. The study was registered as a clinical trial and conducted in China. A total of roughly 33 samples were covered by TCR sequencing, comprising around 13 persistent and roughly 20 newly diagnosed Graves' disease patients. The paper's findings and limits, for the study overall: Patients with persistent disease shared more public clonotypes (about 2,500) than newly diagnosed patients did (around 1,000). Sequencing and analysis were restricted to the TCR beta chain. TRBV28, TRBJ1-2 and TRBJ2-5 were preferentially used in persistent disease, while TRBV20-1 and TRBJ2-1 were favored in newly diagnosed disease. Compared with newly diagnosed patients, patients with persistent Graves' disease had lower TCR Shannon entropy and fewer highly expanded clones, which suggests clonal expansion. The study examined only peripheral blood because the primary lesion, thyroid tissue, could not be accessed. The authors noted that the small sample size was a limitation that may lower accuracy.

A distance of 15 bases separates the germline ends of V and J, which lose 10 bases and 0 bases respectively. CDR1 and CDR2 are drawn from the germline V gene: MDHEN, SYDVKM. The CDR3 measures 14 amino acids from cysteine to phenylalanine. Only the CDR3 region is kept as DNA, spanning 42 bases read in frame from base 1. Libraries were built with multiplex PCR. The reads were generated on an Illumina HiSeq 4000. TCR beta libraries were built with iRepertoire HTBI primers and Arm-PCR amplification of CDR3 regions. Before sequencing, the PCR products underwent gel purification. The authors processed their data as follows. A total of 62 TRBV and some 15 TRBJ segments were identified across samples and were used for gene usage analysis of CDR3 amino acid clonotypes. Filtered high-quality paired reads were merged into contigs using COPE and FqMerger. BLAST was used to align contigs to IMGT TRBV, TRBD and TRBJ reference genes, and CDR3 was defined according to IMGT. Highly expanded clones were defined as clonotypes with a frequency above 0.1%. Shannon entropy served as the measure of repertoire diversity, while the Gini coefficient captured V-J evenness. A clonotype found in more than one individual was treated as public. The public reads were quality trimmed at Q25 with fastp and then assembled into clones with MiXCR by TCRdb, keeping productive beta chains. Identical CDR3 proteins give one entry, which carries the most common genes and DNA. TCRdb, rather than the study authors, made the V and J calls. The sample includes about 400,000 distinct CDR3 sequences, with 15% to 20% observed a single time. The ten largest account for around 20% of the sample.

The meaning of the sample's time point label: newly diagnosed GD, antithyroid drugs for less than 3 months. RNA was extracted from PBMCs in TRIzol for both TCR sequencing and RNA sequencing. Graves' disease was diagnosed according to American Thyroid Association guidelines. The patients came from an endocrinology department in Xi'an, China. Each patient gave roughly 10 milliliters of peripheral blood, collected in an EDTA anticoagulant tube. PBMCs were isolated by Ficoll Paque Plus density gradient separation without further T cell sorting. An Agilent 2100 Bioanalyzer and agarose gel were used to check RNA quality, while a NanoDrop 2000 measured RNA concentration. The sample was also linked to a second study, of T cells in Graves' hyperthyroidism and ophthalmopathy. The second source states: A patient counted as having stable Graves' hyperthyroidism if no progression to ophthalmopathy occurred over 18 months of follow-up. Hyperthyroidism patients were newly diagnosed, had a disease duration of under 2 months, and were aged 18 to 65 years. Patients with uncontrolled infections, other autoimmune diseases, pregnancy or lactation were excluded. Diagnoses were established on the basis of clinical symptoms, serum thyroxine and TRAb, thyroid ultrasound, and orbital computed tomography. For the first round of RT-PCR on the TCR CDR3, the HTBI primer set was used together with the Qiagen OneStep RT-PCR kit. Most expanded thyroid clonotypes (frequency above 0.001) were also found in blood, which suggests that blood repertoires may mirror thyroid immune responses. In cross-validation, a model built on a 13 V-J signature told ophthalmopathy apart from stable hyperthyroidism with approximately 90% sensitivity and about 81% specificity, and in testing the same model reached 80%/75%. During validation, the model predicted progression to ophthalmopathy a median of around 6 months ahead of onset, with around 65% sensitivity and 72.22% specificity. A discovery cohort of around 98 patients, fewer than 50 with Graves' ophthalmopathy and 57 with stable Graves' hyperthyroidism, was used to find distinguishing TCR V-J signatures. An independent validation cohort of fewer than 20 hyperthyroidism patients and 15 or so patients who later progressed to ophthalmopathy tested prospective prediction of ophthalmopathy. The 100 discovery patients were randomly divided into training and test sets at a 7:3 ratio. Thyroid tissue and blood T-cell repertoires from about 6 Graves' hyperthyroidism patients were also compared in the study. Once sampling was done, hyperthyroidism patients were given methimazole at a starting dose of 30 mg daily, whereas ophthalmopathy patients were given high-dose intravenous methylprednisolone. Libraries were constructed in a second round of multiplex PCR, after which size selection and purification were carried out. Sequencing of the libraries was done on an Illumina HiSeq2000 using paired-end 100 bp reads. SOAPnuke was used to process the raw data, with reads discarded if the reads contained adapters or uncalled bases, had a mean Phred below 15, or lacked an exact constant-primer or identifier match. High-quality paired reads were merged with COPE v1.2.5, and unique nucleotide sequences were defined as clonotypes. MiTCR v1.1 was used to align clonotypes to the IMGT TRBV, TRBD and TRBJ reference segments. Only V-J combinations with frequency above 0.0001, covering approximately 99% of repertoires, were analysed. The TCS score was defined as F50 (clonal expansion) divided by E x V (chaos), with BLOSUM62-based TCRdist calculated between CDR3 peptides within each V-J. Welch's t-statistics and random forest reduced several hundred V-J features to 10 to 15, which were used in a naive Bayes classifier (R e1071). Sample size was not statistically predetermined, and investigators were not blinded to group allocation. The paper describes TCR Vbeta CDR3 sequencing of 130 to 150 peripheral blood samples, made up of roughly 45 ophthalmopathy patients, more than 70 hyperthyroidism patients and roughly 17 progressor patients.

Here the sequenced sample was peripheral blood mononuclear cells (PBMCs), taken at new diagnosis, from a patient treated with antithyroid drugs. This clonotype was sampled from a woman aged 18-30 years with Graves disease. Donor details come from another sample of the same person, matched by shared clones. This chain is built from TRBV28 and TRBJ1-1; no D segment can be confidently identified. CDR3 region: CATRRPGVNTEAFF. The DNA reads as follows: TGTGCCACCCGACGGCCGGGCGTGAACACTGAAGCTTTCTTT.